A single sample is the source of the 12 T cell receptor beta chains below, sequenced in a study of cytomegalovirus exposure and HLA in healthy donors. Both 60 Vbeta primers and 13 Jbeta primers went into the PCR. Clones were read by immunoSEQ multiplex PCR, and TCRdb kept only the in-frame ones, dropping some. This sample has 95,000 to 100,000 clones, with under 80% found just once. Sequenced: PBMCs. The receptors shown here come from a man between 40 and 49 years old in good health and CMV-seronegative.

The rearrangement joins TRBV25-1 to TRBJ1-6; TRBD1 matches at 9 bases. Trimming took 3 bases from V and 10 from J; bases not matched to a gene: 10. The CDR3 contains 16 residues. CDR1 and CDR2 from the germline V gene are MGHDK and SYGVNS. The CDR3 sequence: CASSDSYRGLNSPLHF. The DNA of the CDR3 is TGTGCCAGCAGTGATTCTTACAGGGGGCTAAACTCACCCCTCCACTTT.

V is TRBV4-3 and J is TRBJ1-1; D gene uncertain. CDR3 length: 13 amino acids. Germline CDR1 LGHNA, CDR2 YSLEER. With 2 bases removed from V and 4 bases from J, the gap between germline ends came to 8 bases. CDR3 sequence: CASSQNRGTEAFF. In nucleotides, the CDR3 is TGCGCCAGCAGCCAAAATAGAGGCACTGAAGCTTTCTTT.

V usage is TRBV29-1 and J usage is TRBJ2-7, with TRBD1 matching over 9 bases. The CDR3 has 12 residues. Per the germline V gene, CDR1 is SQVTM and CDR2 is ANQGSEA. Trimming cost V 4 bases and J 7 bases; bases outside gene matches: 5. CDR3 DNA sequence: TGCAGCGTTGGACAGGGGGATTTAGAGCAGTACTTC. Translating gives CSVGQGDLEQYF.

The V and J genes are TRBV6-5 and TRBJ1-1, with TRBD1 matching 7 bases. Germline V gene lookup returns CDR1 MNHEY and CDR2 SVGAGI. The CDR3 covers 15 residues. V was clipped by 0 bases and J by 0 bases; unmatched bases: 1. CDR3 residues: CASSYSGQLNTEAFF. CDR3 nucleotide sequence: TGTGCCAGCAGTTACTCGGGACAGCTGAACACTGAAGCTTTCTTT.

The chain carries TRBV27 and TRBJ1-2, with a tentative D call TRBD1 (5 bases). V lost 5 bases and J 8 bases, leaving 24 bases between the germline ends. The CDR3 totals 16 residues. Germline lookup yields CDR1 MNHEY and CDR2 SMNVEV (reference sequence). The CDR3 reads CASSVGIQAGRGGYTF. The CDR3 coding sequence is TGTGCCAGCAGTGTTGGAATTCAGGCAGGGCGTGGCGGCTACACCTTC.

The rearrangement joins TRBV6-6 to TRBJ2-1; D ambiguous. The V end lost 7 bases, the J end lost 8 bases, and 15 bases lay between the germline ends. This CDR3 is built from 13 residues. CDR1 is MNHNY and CDR2 is SVGAGI in the germline V gene (reference sequence). CDR3 region: CASTNRPRDEQFF. The CDR3 DNA reads TGTGCCAGCACCAACCGTCCCCGCGATGAGCAGTTCTTC.

V gene TRBV5-1 combines with J gene TRBJ2-7, with 9 bases that match TRBD1. With V trimmed by 1 base and J by 5 bases, 7 bases remained unmatched. The CDR3 spans 15 residues. Germline V gives CDR1 SGHRS, CDR2 YFSETQ. CDR3 in DNA: TGCGCCAGCAGCTTGTCCAACAGGGGGCTCAACGAGCAGTACTTC. Residues: CASSLSNRGLNEQYF.

The gene calls are TRBV6-5 and TRBJ2-7; 10 bases are a match to TRBD1. Losses at the gene ends were 4 bases for V and 1 base for J; bases not matched to a gene: 4. Germline V lookup: CDR1 MNHEY, CDR2 SVGAGI. This CDR3 is 15 amino acids long. The CDR3 bases are TGTGCCAGCAGTTCCCCGGACAGGGGGTCCTACGAGCAGTACTTC. Its translation is CASSSPDRGSYEQYF.

This sequence joins TRBV7-2 and TRBJ2-1, with a tentative D call TRBD2 (6 bases). CDR1 is SGHTA, CDR2 FQGNSA, per germline. V lost 1 base, J lost 7 bases, and 17 bases lay in between. This CDR3 is 16 amino acids long. CDR3 region: CASSLDAQGGINEQFF. The CDR3, as DNA: TGTGCCAGCAGCTTAGACGCGCAGGGAGGTATAAATGAGCAGTTCTTC.

V gene TRBV28 combines with J gene TRBJ2-7; the match to TRBD2 covers 7 bases. The CDR3 is 14 amino acids. The J segment lost 6 bases and the V segment lost 6 bases, leaving 11 bases of the junction unmatched. CDR1 and CDR2 (germline): MDHEN, SYDVKM. Here the CDR3 DNA reads TGTGCCAGCAGGAGGGAGGGCCTGTCGGGCGAGCAGTACTTC. This encodes CASRREGLSGEQYF.

The chain uses TRBV5-1 and TRBJ2-1; tentatively, D is TRBD2 (5 bases). V lost 6 bases and J lost 3, with 22 bases in between. Germline values: CDR1 SGHRS, CDR2 YFSETQ. The CDR3 totals 17 residues. The CDR3 coding sequence is TGCGCCAGCATGAGGGTAGTCGTAGAATCTTTCTACAATGAGCAGTTCTTC. Translating it yields CASMRVVVESFYNEQFF.

V gene TRBV7-2 combines with J gene TRBJ2-7, with 7 bases aligning to TRBD1. After removal of 1 base from V and 1 base from J, the junction contained 4 bases not matched to a gene. Germline V gives CDR1 SGHTA, CDR2 FQGNSA. The CDR3 runs to 15 residues. CDR3 nucleotide sequence: TGTGCCAGCAGCTTAGAACAGGGGCTATCCTACGAGCAGTACTTC. This translates into CASSLEQGLSYEQYF.